This TCR beta chain was sequenced for a study of cytomegalovirus exposure and HLA in healthy donors. 13 Jbeta primers and 60 Vbeta primers were used for the PCR. Measured with immunoSEQ multiplex PCR; TCRdb has only the in-frame clones, and not every one. Here the sample spans about 170,000 clones, about 82% being singletons. The CDR3 has 15 amino acids. CDR1 is KGHSH and CDR2 is LQKENI in the germline V gene. V lost 3 bases to trimming and J lost 4 bases; unmatched junction nucleotides: 8. Input material: PBMCs. V usage is TRBV18 and J usage is TRBJ1-2; 7 bases agree with TRBD1. The TCR sequence derives from a female donor in good health and CMV-seronegative. The CDR3 DNA is TGTGCCAGCTCACCGCAGACAGGGAGCTTCTATGGCTACACCTTC. Translation: CASSPQTGSFYGYTF. Using reference TRBV18 and TRBJ1-2 for the parts outside the CDR3, the full variable domain is NAGVMQNPRHLVRRRGQEARLRCSPMKGHSHVYWYRQLPEEGLKFMVYLQKENIIDESGMPKERFSAEFPKEGPSILRIQQVVRGDSAAYFCASSPQTGSFYGYTFGSGTRLTVV.